The next 30 T cell receptor beta chains were all read from a single sample in a study of blood T cells in healthy people across ages (dated by TCRdb to about 2015). The library was obtained by 5' RACE. The data were produced on an Illumina HiSeq 2500. A second 7 to 11 cycle PCR used a sample-barcoded 5' primer and a J-beta primer mix. TCRdb reworked the public reads: Q25 trimming with fastp, MiXCR clone assembly, productive beta chains retained. Rows with one shared CDR3 protein collapse into an entry with the most common genes and DNA. For this sample there are around 1,500,000 distinct CDR3 sequences; roughly 27% appear just once. The leading ten clones occupy around 7.7% of the sample. The sample was blood. Every receptor here comes from a woman aged 30 to 39 in good health.

The chain carries TRBV10-3 and TRBJ2-7; D gene uncertain. Germline values: CDR1 ENHRY, CDR2 SYGVKD. V was cut by 8 bases and J by 12 bases, with 14 bases left in between. The CDR3 length is 10 residues. The CDR3 DNA reads as TGTGCCATCGGGTCGGGCCCCTCGTACTTC. It translates to CAIGSGPSYF.

V is TRBV6-5 and J is TRBJ1-3; D is unclear. The CDR3 has 13 residues. Germline CDR1 reads MNHEY; CDR2 reads SVGAGI. The V end was cut by 0 bases, the J end by 8 bases, with 8 bases between. This CDR3 reads CASSYSDGDTIYF. The CDR3 DNA reads as TGTGCCAGCAGTTACTCAGACGGGGACACCATATATTTT.

The gene calls are TRBV5-1 and TRBJ1-2, with D possibly matching TRBD1 (5 bases). The CDR3 extends over 12 amino acids. V was cut by 3 bases and J by 6 bases, with 9 bases left in between. Per the germline V gene, CDR1 is SGHRS and CDR2 is YFSETQ. The CDR3: CASSSLGDGYTF. CDR3 nucleotide sequence: TGCGCCAGCAGCTCTTTGGGGGATGGCTACACCTTC. The variable domain in full, completed from reference TRBV5-1 and TRBJ1-2, reads KAGVTQTPRYLIKTRGQQVTLSCSPISGHRSVSWYQQTPGQGLQFLFEYFSETQRNKGNFPGRFSGRQFSNSRSEMNVSTLELGDSALYLCASSSLGDGYTFGSGTRLTVV.

The J gene is TRBJ1-1, the V gene TRBV6-1; 7 positions match TRBD1. This CDR3 has 13 amino acids. Germline CDR1 MNHNS, CDR2 SASEGT. V trimming: 7 bases; J trimming: 5 bases; junction bases outside the gene matches: 7. The CDR3 bases are TGTGCCAGCACCTTGACAGGGAGGACTGAAGCTTTCTTT. This encodes CASTLTGRTEAFF.

This clonotype appeared a few times. This chain joins TRBV15 and TRBJ2-3; no firm D call. V was pared by 0 bases and J by 4 bases, with 8 bases between. This CDR3 contains 14 residues. Germline V gene lookup returns CDR1 LNHNV and CDR2 YYDKDF (reference sequence). The CDR3 coding sequence is TGTGCCACCAGCAGAGATGTATTACCAGATACGCAGTATTTT. It yields the protein CATSRDVLPDTQYF.

There are a few counts of this clonotype. At one of its ends the junction is not consistent with the germline gene, which may arise from a read error. The genes are TRBV11-1 and TRBJ2-6; 7 nucleotides align to TRBD1. The length of the CDR3 is 16 residues. Germline CDR1 is SGHAT and CDR2 is FQDESV (reference sequence). The CDR3 nucleotides are TGTGCCAGCAGCTGGGGACAGCTCTCTGGGGCCAACGTCCGGACTTTC. Amino acid sequence: CASSWGQLSGANVRTF. Together with reference TRBV11-1 and TRBJ2-6, the CDR3 gives the full variable domain: EAEVAQSPRYKITEKSQAVAFWCDPISGHATLYWYRQILGQGPELLVQFQDESVVDDSQLPKDRFSAERLKGVDSTLKIQPAELGDSAMYLCASSWGQLSGANVRTFGAGSRLTVL.

This clonotype was counted only a few times. V and J are TRBV20-1 and TRBJ1-1, with D unclear. The germline V gene has CDR1 DFQATT and CDR2 SNEGSKA (reference sequence). Trimming pared 2 bases from V and 4 bases from J, leaving 17 bases between. The CDR3 totals 15 residues. CDR3 in DNA: TGCAGTGCTAGAAGACAAACTGGATTTCGCACTGAAGCTTTCTTT. It specifies CSARRQTGFRTEAFF.

J is TRBJ1-6 and V is TRBV12-5; perhaps TRBD1 as D (5 bases). The length of the CDR3 is 13 residues. Trimming pared 6 bases from V and 7 bases from J, leaving 10 bases between. The germline V gene has CDR1 LGHNT and CDR2 FRNRAP. CDR3: CASGETVNSPLHF. The CDR3 DNA reads TGTGCTAGTGGCGAGACAGTCAATTCACCCCTCCACTTT.

This clonotype was recorded many times. The CDR3 region has the DNA TGCAGCGTTGGCTCAGGGAATGGCTACACCTTC. Translated: CSVGSGNGYTF. The rearrangement uses TRBV29-1 and TRBJ1-2; a weak D match, TRBD1 (5 bases). V was cut by 4 bases and J by 6 bases, with 9 bases left in between. The germline CDR1 and CDR2 sequences are SQVTM and ANQGSEA. The CDR3 is made up of 11 amino acids. The whole variable domain, filled in from reference TRBV29-1 and TRBJ1-2, reads SAVISQKPSRDICQRGTSLTIQCQVDSQVTMMFWYRQQPGQSLTLIATANQGSEATYESGFVIDKFPISRPNLTFSTLTVSNMSPEDSSIYLCSVGSGNGYTFGSGTRLTVV.

The sample holds many counts of this clonotype. The rearrangement joins TRBV2 to TRBJ2-3; no definite D call. CDR1 is SNHLY and CDR2 is FYNNEI in the germline V gene. CDR3 length: 12 residues. V was shortened by 8 bases and J by 0 bases, with 6 bases between the two germline ends. This CDR3 reads CASGVSTDTQYF. In nucleotides, the CDR3 is TGTGCCAGCGGGGTTAGCACAGATACGCAGTATTTT.

A single count supports this clonotype. The DNA is left out, because the CDR3 cannot be placed on it with certainty; the CDR3 is given as TCRdb lists it. The V call is TRBV4-3, the J call TRBJ2-6; TRBD1, the table's D call, was not compared with the DNA. The CDR3 contains 23 residues when both ends are counted. The germline V gene has CDR1 LGHNA and CDR2 YSLEER. CDR3 loop: CASSQEGTPYGYTFGSGTNVLTF.

This clonotype was detected once. The chain uses TRBV12-3 or TRBV12-4 and TRBJ2-5, with 12 nucleotides matching TRBD1. After removal of 0 bases from V and 3 bases from J, the junction contained 2 bases not matched to a gene. CDR3 length equals 16 residues. CDR3 sequence: CASSLAGTGGEETQYF. The CDR3, as DNA: TGTGCCAGCAGTTTAGCCGGGACAGGGGGCGAAGAGACCCAGTACTTC.

With regard to this clonotype: The junction shows a germline mismatch at one end, possibly a read error. The chain recombines TRBV12-3 or TRBV12-4 with TRBJ2-1; no clear D. This CDR3 comprises 13 residues. Written as DNA, the CDR3 is TGTGCCAGCCGCTTCCCGGGCTACAGTGAGCAGTTCTTC. This gives the protein CASRFPGYSEQFF.

In this sample, this clonotype turned up a few times. DNA for the CDR3: TGTGCCAGCGGGCGGTTTGGCTACACCTTC. Protein: CASGRFGYTF. The chain has TRBV28 and TRBJ1-2, with unresolved D. Trimming pared 8 bases from V and 7 bases from J, leaving 8 bases between. Looked up from germline, CDR1 is MDHEN and CDR2 is SYDVKM. The CDR3 loop spans 10 amino acids.

The sample holds many counts of this clonotype. This sequence joins TRBV25-1 and TRBJ1-2; 7 bases are shared with TRBD1. Germline values: CDR1 MGHDK, CDR2 SYGVNS. This CDR3 has 15 amino acids. The trim removed 5 bases at V and 0 bases at J, leaving 6 bases unmatched. As DNA, the CDR3 is TGTGCCAGCAGTTGGAACAGGGGTACTAACTATGGCTACACCTTC. Amino acid sequence: CASSWNRGTNYGYTF.

This clonotype was counted at least ten times. The chain is built from TRBV6-1 and TRBJ2-1, with D perhaps TRBD2 (6 bases). V was trimmed by 2 bases and J by 10 bases, leaving 12 bases between them. The germline V gene encodes CDR1 MNHNS and CDR2 SASEGT. The length of the CDR3 is 13 residues. This CDR3 reads CASSELRGYEQFF. CDR3 sequence (DNA): TGTGCCAGCAGTGAATTGCGGGGTTACGAGCAGTTCTTC.

V gene TRBV20-1 combines with J gene TRBJ1-5; D is unclear. Trimming took 3 bases from V and 0 from J, leaving 12 bases between them. CDR3 length equals 15 residues. Germline CDR1 DFQATT, CDR2 SNEGSKA (reference sequence). The CDR3 sequence is CSASSGSYSNQPQHF. As DNA, the CDR3 is TGCAGTGCTAGTTCCGGATCATATAGCAATCAGCCCCAGCATTTT.

The J gene is TRBJ2-3, the V gene TRBV28; TRBD1 matches 8 bases. The CDR3 covers 16 residues. Unmatched junction bases numbered 9, after V lost 5 bases and J lost 2 bases. Germline loops: CDR1 MDHEN, CDR2 SYDVKM. DNA for the CDR3: TGTGCCAGCAGTGACAGGGGAAGTCGGTCCACAGATACGCAGTATTTT. It encodes CASSDRGSRSTDTQYF.

Turning to this clonotype: One base away lies a much larger clone, so this may be a sequencing read error. The chain joins TRBV6-6 to TRBJ2-1, with 7 bases matching TRBD1. The V segment lost 6 bases and the J segment 6 bases; nucleotides outside the gene matches: 8. From germline, CDR1 is MNHNY and CDR2 SVGAGI (reference sequence). This CDR3 has 14 amino acids. The CDR3 nucleotides are TGTGCCAGCAGGGAGACAGGGAGAAGCAATGAGCAGTTCTTC. It is translated as CASRETGRSNEQFF.

The sample holds a few counts of this clonotype. The rearrangement uses TRBV12-3 or TRBV12-4 and TRBJ2-3, with 7 bases identical to TRBD1. The junction had 7 bases not matched to a gene; V was cut back by 6 bases and J by 4 bases. This CDR3 contains 14 residues. The CDR3 is CASRPGTDSDTQYF. The CDR3 nucleotides are TGTGCCAGCAGGCCCGGGACAGATTCAGATACGCAGTATTTT.

The V gene is TRBV9, the J gene TRBJ2-3; possibly TRBD1 for D (6 bases). V lost 4 bases and J lost 0, with 12 bases in between. Germline V gene lookup returns CDR1 SGDLS and CDR2 YYNGEE. CDR3 length: 15 amino acids. CDR3 region: CASSIGTLSTDTQYF. The DNA for the CDR3 is TGTGCCAGCAGCATAGGGACACTCAGCACAGATACGCAGTATTTT.

This clonotype was seen at least ten times. This chain joins TRBV10-1 and TRBJ2-7, with TRBD2 matching 11 bases. The germline gives CDR1 WNHNN, CDR2 SYGVQD (reference sequence). This CDR3 region has 19 residues. Trimming took 0 bases from V and 3 from J; bases not matched to a gene: 13. CDR3 region: CASSESKLAGVSPYYEQYF. In DNA form, the CDR3 reads TGCGCCAGCAGTGAGTCGAAACTAGCGGGAGTATCCCCGTACTACGAGCAGTACTTC.

This clonotype was seen a handful of times. CDR3 residues: CASSPRTSGRATGEQFF. CDR3 nucleotides: TGTGCCAGCAGCCCCCGGACTAGCGGGAGGGCCACGGGGGAGCAGTTCTTC. The gene calls are TRBV7-2 and TRBJ2-1; 15 bases match TRBD2. The CDR3 covers 17 residues. Germline lookup yields CDR1 SGHTA and CDR2 FQGNSA. Losses at the gene ends were 5 bases for V and 10 bases for J; bases not matched to a gene: 12.

The chain recombines TRBV12-3 or TRBV12-4 with TRBJ2-2, with D perhaps TRBD2 (6 bases). Trimming took 6 bases from V and 4 from J, leaving 12 bases between them. CDR3 length equals 14 residues. The CDR3 here is CASRGTSSTGELFF. In nucleotides, the CDR3 is TGTGCCAGCAGAGGGACTTCCTCCACCGGGGAGCTGTTTTTT.

Ten or more counts support this clonotype. At one end the junction does not follow the germline gene, possibly because of a read error. The chain carries TRBV5-4 and TRBJ2-1; D tentatively fits TRBD1 or TRBD2 (5 bases each). The CDR3 contains 14 residues. Per the germline V gene, CDR1 is SGHNT and CDR2 is YYREEE (reference sequence). CDR3 nucleotides: TGCGCCAGCAGCTTCTACCGGGGCGACAATGAGCAGTTCTTC. Encoded protein: CASSFYRGDNEQFF.

This clonotype appeared a few times. The chain links TRBV5-5 to TRBJ1-6; possibly TRBD1 for D (6 bases). This CDR3 has 17 amino acids. Germline-derived CDR1 and CDR2 are SGHKS and YYEKEE (reference sequence). V was pared by 1 base and J by 10 bases, with 21 bases between. The CDR3 spells CASSLLGGGQSTSPLHF. The CDR3, as DNA: TGTGCCAGCAGCTTGTTGGGGGGGGGGCAGTCGACCTCACCCCTCCACTTT.

This clonotype has at least ten counts. The V gene is TRBV12-3 or TRBV12-4, the J gene TRBJ2-5; D gene unclear. The CDR3 consists of 12 residues. The V gene lost 8 bases and the J gene lost 4 bases, with 11 bases spanning the gap. The CDR3 sequence is CASGPDGETQYF. Here the CDR3 DNA reads TGTGCCAGCGGACCGGACGGAGAGACCCAGTACTTC.

This clonotype was counted many times. The rearrangement links TRBV29-1 to TRBJ1-2; no clear D. V was clipped by 7 bases and J by 7 bases, with 13 bases between them. This CDR3 has 11 residues. Germline V gene data show CDR1 as SQVTM and CDR2 as ANQGSEA. In DNA, the CDR3 is TGCAGCGCTCTCCGGGCTTTTGGCTACACCTTC. It codes for CSALRAFGYTF.

The V call is TRBV11-2, the J call TRBJ1-6; D is unclear. Trimming cost V 1 base and J 6 bases, with 7 bases left between them. CDR3 length: 14 residues. Germline values: CDR1 SGHAT, CDR2 FQNNGV. DNA for the CDR3: TGTGCCAGCAGCTTAGGGGGTTTTAATTCACCCCTCCACTTT. Protein sequence: CASSLGGFNSPLHF.

The chain uses TRBV29-1 and TRBJ2-5; 10 bases align to TRBD1. The CDR3 totals 15 residues. Looked up from germline, CDR1 is SQVTM and CDR2 is ANQGSEA. V lost 4 bases and J lost 9; bases outside the gene matches: 14. The CDR3 protein is CSVGTGGSGLESQYF. CDR3 coding DNA: TGCAGCGTTGGGACAGGGGGTTCGGGGTTGGAGTCCCAGTACTTC.